This T cell receptor beta chain was identified in a study of regulatory T cells in long-lasting Graves disease (dated by TCRdb to about 2021). At the level of the whole study: Newly diagnosed Graves' disease patients had taken antithyroid drugs for less than 3 months. Patients with persistent Graves' disease were compared with patients with newly diagnosed Graves' disease using TCR sequencing and RNA sequencing of peripheral blood. The study was conducted in China and was registered as a clinical trial. A total of about 35 samples underwent TCR sequencing, from 13 patients with persistent Graves' disease and approximately 20 patients with newly diagnosed Graves' disease.

The time point tag for this specimen amounts to: newly diagnosed GD, antithyroid drugs for less than 3 months. For both TCR sequencing and RNA sequencing, RNA was extracted from PBMCs in TRIzol. The diagnosis of Graves' disease was made according to American Thyroid Association guidelines. Recruitment of patients was carried out at an endocrinology department in Xi'an, China. Each patient gave 7 to 9.5 milliliters of peripheral blood, collected in an EDTA anticoagulant tube. Ficoll Paque Plus density gradient separation was used to isolate PBMCs, and no further T cell sorting was done. An Agilent 2100 Bioanalyzer and agarose gel were used to check RNA quality, and a NanoDrop 2000 was used to measure RNA concentration. The CDR3 spans 15 residues, from the cysteine through the phenylalanine. Here the CDR3 DNA is all that survives: 45 bases in frame from base 1. Taken from the germline V gene (reference sequence), the CDR1 and CDR2 loops are LGHDT and YNNKEL. V is trimmed back by 5 bases and J by 3 bases, and the junction contains 6 bases that no gene match accounts for.

What the study reported, not specific to this receptor: Sequencing and analysis were limited to the TCR beta chain. The authors acknowledged the small sample size as a limitation that may reduce accuracy. Compared with newly diagnosed patients, persistent Graves' disease patients had lower TCR Shannon entropy and fewer highly expanded clones, which suggests clonal expansion. Only peripheral blood was studied, because thyroid tissue, the primary lesion, was inaccessible. A larger number of public clonotypes was shared among persistent patients (about 2,700) than among newly diagnosed patients (around 880). Preferential use of TRBV28, TRBJ1-2 and TRBJ2-5 was observed in persistent disease, whereas TRBV20-1 and TRBJ2-1 were favored in newly diagnosed disease.

For this clonotype: What antigen it recognizes has not been identified. No base-level quality is on record; no much larger clone is a single base apart.

Preparation of the library involved multiplex PCR. The sequencing machine was an Illumina HiSeq 4000. iRepertoire HTBI primers and Arm-PCR amplification of CDR3 regions were used to construct TCR beta libraries. Before sequencing, the PCR products went through gel purification. In the source study's methods: Gene usage analysis of CDR3 amino acid clonotypes relied on the roughly 58 TRBV and 12 to 15 TRBJ segments identified across samples. Filtered high-quality paired reads were merged into contigs using COPE and FqMerger. Contigs were aligned with BLAST to IMGT TRBV, TRBD and TRBJ reference genes, and CDR3 was defined per IMGT. Highly expanded clones were defined as clonotypes with a frequency above 0.1%. Shannon entropy served as the measure of repertoire diversity, while the Gini coefficient captured V-J evenness. Clonotypes shared by more than one individual were considered public. TCRdb cleaned the public reads at Q25 with fastp, built clones with MiXCR and kept in-frame beta chains. Each entry is one CDR3 protein sequence, shown with its most common DNA and genes. What appears here as the V and J calls and clone size reflects TCRdb's work, not the paper's. Within this sample are about 200,000 distinct CDR3 sequences, with approximately 16% of them counted one time only. The biggest ten clones account for roughly a fifth of the sample.

The sequence links TRBV3-1 to TRBJ1-3, with 8 junctional bases fitting TRBD1. The sample here was peripheral blood mononuclear cells (PBMCs), taken at new diagnosis, from a patient treated with antithyroid drugs. This TCR came from a female donor with Graves disease. The CDR3 here reads CASSAGTGGGNTIYF. The DNA sequence follows: TGTGCCAGCAGCGCCGGGACAGGCGGTGGAAACACCATATATTTT.